This entry describes one T cell receptor (beta chain). This sample was taken from a study of blood T cells in healthy people across ages. V dropped 6 bases and J dropped 7 bases, with 12 bases sitting between them. Germline loops: CDR1 LGHDT, CDR2 YNNKEL (reference sequence). This CDR3 region has 12 residues. Next came a second PCR, run for roughly 6 to 11 cycles, which used a sample-barcoded 5' primer along with a J-beta primer mix. TCRdb passed the 5' RACE reads through MiXCR, listing each CDR3 protein once. The sample yields 1.5 million to 2 million distinct CDR3 sequences, roughly 49% seen once. Sequenced sample: blood. The clonotype originates from a woman aged 40 to 50 in good health. This chain connects TRBV3-1 to TRBJ1-2; D remains ambiguous. The CDR3 here is CASRKGGGGYTF. The CDR3 DNA sequence: TGTGCCAGCAGAAAGGGTGGAGGTGGCTACACCTTC. The whole variable domain, remainder taken from reference TRBV3-1 and TRBJ1-2, is DTAVSQTPKYLVTQMGNDKSIKCEQNLGHDTMYWYKQDSKKFLKIMFSYNNKELIINETVPNRFSPKSPDKAHLNLHINSLELGDSAVYFCASRKGGGGYTFGSGTRLTVV.